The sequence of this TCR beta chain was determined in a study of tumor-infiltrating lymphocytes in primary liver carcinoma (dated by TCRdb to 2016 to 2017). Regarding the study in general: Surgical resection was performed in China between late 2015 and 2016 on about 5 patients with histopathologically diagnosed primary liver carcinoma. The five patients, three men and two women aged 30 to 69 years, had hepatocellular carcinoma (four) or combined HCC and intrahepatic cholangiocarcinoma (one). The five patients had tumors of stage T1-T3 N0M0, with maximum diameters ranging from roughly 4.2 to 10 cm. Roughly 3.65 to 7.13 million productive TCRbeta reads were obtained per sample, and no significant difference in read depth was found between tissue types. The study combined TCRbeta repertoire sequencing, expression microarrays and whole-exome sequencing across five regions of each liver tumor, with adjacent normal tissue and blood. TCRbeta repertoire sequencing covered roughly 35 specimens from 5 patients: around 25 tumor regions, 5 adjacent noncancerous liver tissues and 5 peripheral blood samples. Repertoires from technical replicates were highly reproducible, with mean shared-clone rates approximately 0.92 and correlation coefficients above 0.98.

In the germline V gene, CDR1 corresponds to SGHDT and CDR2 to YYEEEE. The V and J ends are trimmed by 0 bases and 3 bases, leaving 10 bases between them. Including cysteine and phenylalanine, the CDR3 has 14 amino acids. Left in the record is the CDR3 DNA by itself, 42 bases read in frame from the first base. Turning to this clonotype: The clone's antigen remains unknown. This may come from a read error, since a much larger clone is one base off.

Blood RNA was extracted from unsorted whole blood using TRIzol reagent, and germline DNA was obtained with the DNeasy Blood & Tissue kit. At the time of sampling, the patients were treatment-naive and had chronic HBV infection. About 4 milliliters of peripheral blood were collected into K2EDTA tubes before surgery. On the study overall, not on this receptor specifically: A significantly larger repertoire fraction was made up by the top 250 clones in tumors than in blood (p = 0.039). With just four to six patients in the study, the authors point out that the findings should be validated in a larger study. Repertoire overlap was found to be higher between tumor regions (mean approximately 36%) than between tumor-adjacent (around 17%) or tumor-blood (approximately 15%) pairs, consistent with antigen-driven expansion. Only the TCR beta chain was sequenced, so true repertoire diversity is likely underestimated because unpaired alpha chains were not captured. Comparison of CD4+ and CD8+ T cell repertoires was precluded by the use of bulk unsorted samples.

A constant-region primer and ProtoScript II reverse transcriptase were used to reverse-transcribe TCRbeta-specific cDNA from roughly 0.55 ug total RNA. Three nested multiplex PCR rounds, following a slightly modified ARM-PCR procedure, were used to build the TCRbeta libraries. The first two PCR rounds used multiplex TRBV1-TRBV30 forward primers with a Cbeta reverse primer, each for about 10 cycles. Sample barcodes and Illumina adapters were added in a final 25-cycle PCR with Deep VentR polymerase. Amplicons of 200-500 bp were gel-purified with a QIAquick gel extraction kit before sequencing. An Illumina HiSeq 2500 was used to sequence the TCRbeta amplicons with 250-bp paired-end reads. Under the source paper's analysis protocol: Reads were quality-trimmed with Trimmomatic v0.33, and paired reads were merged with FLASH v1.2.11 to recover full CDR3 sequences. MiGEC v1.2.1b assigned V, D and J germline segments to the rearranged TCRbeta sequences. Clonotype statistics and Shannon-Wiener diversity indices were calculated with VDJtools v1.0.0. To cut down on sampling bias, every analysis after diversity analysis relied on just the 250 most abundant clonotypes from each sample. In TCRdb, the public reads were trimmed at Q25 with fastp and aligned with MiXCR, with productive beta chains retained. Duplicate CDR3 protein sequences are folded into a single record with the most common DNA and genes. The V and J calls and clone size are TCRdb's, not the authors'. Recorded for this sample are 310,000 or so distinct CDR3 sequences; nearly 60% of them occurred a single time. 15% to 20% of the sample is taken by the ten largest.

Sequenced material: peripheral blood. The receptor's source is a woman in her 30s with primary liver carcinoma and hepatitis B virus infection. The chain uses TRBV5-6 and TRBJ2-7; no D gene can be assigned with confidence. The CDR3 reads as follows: CASSLDLAFYEQYF. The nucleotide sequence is TGTGCCAGCAGCTTGGATCTGGCGTTCTACGAGCAGTACTTC.